This T cell receptor (beta chain) was sequenced for a study of blood T cell repertoires in COVID-19. As for the study in general: T cells, B-cell-depleted T cells, or PBMCs provided the cDNA or gDNA that served as material.

Clones were sequenced by immunoSEQ multiplex PCR, and TCRdb holds only the in-frame ones, with some missing. The data contain about 480,000 clones, roughly 88% of them singletons. This clone has only one observation. Cohort allocation depended upon clinical history that participants reported. Two negative PCRs, clearance, or symptom resolution had been documented for recovered Cohort 3 donors. Trimming removed 0 bases from V and 1 base from J, with 14 bases in between. The length of the CDR3 is 16 residues. CDR1 is SGHNT and CDR2 is YYREEE in the germline V gene (reference sequence). This clonotype was sampled from a woman between 40 and 50 years old who had recovered from COVID-19. Source material: PBMCs or T cells enriched from blood (not recorded which). The rearrangement uses TRBV5-4 and TRBJ2-7; D might be TRBD1 (5 bases). In nucleotides, the CDR3 is TGTGCCAGCAGCTTGGAAGGCAGGGAAAATTCCTACGAGCAGTACTTC. It specifies CASSLEGRENSYEQYF.